Each of the 22 T cell receptor beta chains below was sequenced from the same sample in a study of regulatory T cells in long-lasting Graves disease. Construction of TCR beta libraries relied on iRepertoire HTBI primers and on Arm-PCR targeting CDR3 regions. Each CDR3 protein is one row after TCRdb ran MiXCR on the multiplex PCR reads. The repertoire includes 650,000 to 700,000 distinct CDR3 sequences, about 30% of them detected once, and around 42% sits in the top ten. Regarding time point: persistent/refractory GD, antithyroid drugs over 5 years with positive TRAb. The TCR library was made from RNA that had been extracted from PBMCs in TRIzol. The specimen was peripheral blood mononuclear cells (PBMCs), collected when the disease was refractory, from a patient treated with antithyroid drugs. Source of these receptors: a female donor with Graves disease.

This clonotype was counted a few times. The chain employs TRBV11-2 and TRBJ1-4; TRBD1 is a possible D gene (6 bases). V was pared by 3 bases and J by 8 bases, with 16 bases between. The germline V gene encodes CDR1 SGHAT and CDR2 FQNNGV. There are 15 residues in the CDR3. CDR3: CASSLHSGVGEKLFF. The CDR3, as DNA: TGTGCCAGCAGCTTGCATTCAGGGGTAGGGGAAAAACTGTTTTTT.

The chain couples TRBV15 to TRBJ1-3; 9 nucleotides match TRBD1. The CDR3 extends over 17 amino acids. Germline V gene lookup returns CDR1 LNHNV and CDR2 YYDKDF (reference sequence). V was clipped by 4 bases and J by 0 bases; unmatched bases: 7. This CDR3 is CATSMEQGAISGNTIYF. The CDR3, as DNA: TGTGCCACCAGCATGGAACAGGGGGCGATCTCTGGAAACACCATATATTTT.

The chain recombines TRBV5-4 with TRBJ1-5, with D hard to call. This CDR3 spans 14 amino acids. The germline V gene encodes CDR1 SGHNT and CDR2 YYREEE (reference sequence). V lost 0 bases, J lost 5 bases, and 9 bases lay in between. CDR3 DNA: TGTGCCAGCAGCTTGGGACCAAAGGATCAGCCCCAGCATTTT. Amino acid sequence: CASSLGPKDQPQHF.

This clonotype occurred a few times. The rearrangement joins TRBV20-1 to TRBJ2-7, with D tentatively TRBD2 (6 bases). V was shortened by 6 bases and J by 2 bases, with 14 bases between the two germline ends. Per the germline V gene, CDR1 is DFQATT and CDR2 is SNEGSKA (reference sequence). This CDR3 region has 13 residues. In DNA form, the CDR3 reads TGCAGTGCCCGGGACTCGACTACCTACGAGCAGTACTTC. Encoded protein: CSARDSTTYEQYF.

This clonotype was seen a handful of times. The chain has TRBV6-1 and TRBJ1-5, with 8 bases that match TRBD1. The length of the CDR3 is 19 residues. Germline V CDR1 and CDR2: MNHNS, SASEGT. Losses at the gene ends were 7 bases for V and 0 bases for J; bases not matched to a gene: 17. The CDR3 region has the DNA TGTGCCAGCAACGGACGCCAGGGGGCTATCGACTTTAGCAATCAGCCCCAGCATTTT. This codes for CASNGRQGAIDFSNQPQHF.

This clonotype was counted a single time. The V gene is TRBV19, the J gene TRBJ1-3; D gene unclear. Germline CDR1 LNHDA, CDR2 SQIVND (reference sequence). There are 19 residues in the CDR3. Between the trimmed V and J ends, which lost 0 bases and 0 bases, there was a span of 18 bases. The CDR3 is CASSIDHPVEEPSGNTIYF. CDR3 nucleotide sequence: TGTGCCAGTAGTATAGATCATCCGGTAGAGGAACCCTCTGGAAACACCATATATTTT.

In this sample, this clonotype turned up a few times. This sequence joins TRBV12-3 or TRBV12-4 and TRBJ1-3, with D perhaps TRBD1 (6 bases). V was cut by 6 bases and J by 0 bases, with 15 bases left in between. This CDR3 is 16 amino acids long. DNA of the CDR3: TGTGCCAGCAGCCCCGGGACATCGAGCTCTGGAAACACCATATATTTT. As protein: CASSPGTSSSGNTIYF.

This clonotype was detected only a few times. The rearrangement joins TRBV20-1 to TRBJ1-2; 7 bases match TRBD1. The V segment lost 1 base and the J segment 2 bases; nucleotides outside the gene matches: 16. Germline CDR1 reads DFQATT; CDR2 reads SNEGSKA (reference sequence). The CDR3 has 18 amino acids. The CDR3 spells CSARGVVGRGSTNYGYTF. In DNA, the CDR3 is TGCAGTGCTAGAGGTGTGGTCGGCAGGGGGAGTACGAACTATGGCTACACCTTC.

This clonotype was observed at least ten times. The chain combines TRBV12-3 or TRBV12-4 with TRBJ1-4; no reliable D call. The ends were cut back, 8 bases at V and 6 bases at J, with 10 bases in the middle. The CDR3 totals 12 residues. The CDR3 protein is CASSGRDEKLFF. The CDR3 bases are TGTGCCAGCTCTGGGAGGGATGAAAAACTGTTTTTT.

The chain is built from TRBV6-2 or TRBV6-3 and TRBJ2-3; 7 bases line up with TRBD1. Germline V gene sequence: CDR1 MNHEY, CDR2 SVGEGT. V gave up 6 bases and J gave up 4 bases; unmatched junction bases: 10. The CDR3 has 15 residues. This CDR3 is CASRRDSSSPDTQYF. The CDR3 DNA reads TGTGCCAGCAGGAGGGACAGTAGTTCCCCAGATACGCAGTATTTT.

This clonotype was seen a handful of times. The CDR3 spells CASSLEAPSGAEAFF. The CDR3 coding sequence is TGTGCCAGCAGCTTGGAAGCCCCATCGGGCGCTGAAGCTTTCTTT. The rearrangement links TRBV5-8 to TRBJ1-1; the D is unclear. Germline-derived CDR1 and CDR2 are SGHTS and YDEGEE. CDR3 length equals 15 residues. Trimming pared 0 bases from V and 6 bases from J, leaving 15 bases between.

The rearrangement links TRBV20-1 to TRBJ1-1; no definite D call. The CDR3 totals 12 residues. Germline-derived CDR1 and CDR2 are DFQATT and SNEGSKA (reference sequence). Trimming removed 5 bases from V and 1 base from J, with 8 bases in between. CDR3 loop: CSAHQPNTEAFF. The DNA for the CDR3 is TGCAGTGCTCATCAACCGAACACTGAAGCTTTCTTT.

This clonotype was seen at least ten times. The V gene is TRBV2, the J gene TRBJ1-2; a possible D gene is TRBD1 (5 bases). With 1 base removed from V and 0 bases from J, the gap between germline ends came to 12 bases. This CDR3 has 16 residues. CDR1 SNHLY and CDR2 FYNNEI come from the germline V gene. CDR3 sequence reads: CASSEGGRASNYGYTF. The CDR3 DNA is TGTGCCAGCAGTGAAGGGGGGAGGGCGTCTAACTATGGCTACACCTTC.

The V and J genes are TRBV7-3 and TRBJ1-5; D gene ambiguous. Trimming left V 2 bases short and J 7 bases short, with 15 bases between. The CDR3 runs to 15 residues. CDR1 and CDR2 (germline): SGHTA, FQGTGA. This CDR3 is CASSLATGLGQPQHF. For the CDR3, the DNA is TGTGCCAGCAGCTTAGCGACTGGTTTAGGCCAGCCCCAGCATTTT. Variable domain in full (rest from reference TRBV7-3 and TRBJ1-5): GAGVSQTPSNKVTEKGKYVELRCDPISGHTALYWYRQSLGQGPEFLIYFQGTGAADDSGLPNDRFFAVRPEGSVSTLKIQRTERGDSAVYLCASSLATGLGQPQHFGDGTRLSIL.

This clonotype was seen many times. This chain uses TRBV6-1 with TRBJ1-2; TRBD1 is a possible D gene (5 bases). Between the trimmed V and J ends, which lost 2 bases and 3 bases, there was a span of 10 bases. The length of the CDR3 is 14 residues. CDR1 and CDR2 (germline): MNHNS, SASEGT. CDR3 sequence reads: CASSESGGDYGYTF. CDR3 coding DNA: TGTGCCAGCAGTGAATCCGGGGGAGACTATGGCTACACCTTC.

Notes on this clonotype: Relative to the germline gene, one junction end is altered; a read error may explain this. The chain uses TRBV11-2 and TRBJ2-7; TRBD1 aligns across 7 bases. Germline lookup yields CDR1 SGHAT and CDR2 FQNNGV. The CDR3 is 14 residues long. The CDR3, as DNA: TGTACCAGCAGCCTCAGACCACAGGGGTACGGGCAGTACTTC. This translates into CTSSLRPQGYGQYF.

This clonotype appeared a few times. J is TRBJ2-7 and V is TRBV20-1; TRBD1 matches at 8 bases. V dropped 1 base and J dropped 0; count of bases not matched to a gene: 11. CDR1 is DFQATT and CDR2 is SNEGSKA in the germline V gene (reference sequence). This CDR3 has 17 residues. The CDR3 loop is CSARAPLGQGPSYEQYF. The CDR3 region has the DNA TGCAGTGCTAGAGCCCCTCTCGGACAGGGTCCCTCCTACGAGCAGTACTTC.

This clonotype has more than one count but fewer than ten. The chain carries TRBV6-5 and TRBJ2-5; 11 nucleotides line up with TRBD2. In germline, CDR1 is MNHEY, CDR2 SVGAGI. The CDR3 runs 18 residues. The V and J ends lost 2 bases and 5 bases, in that order; junction bases with no gene match: 13. The CDR3 reads CASSYTLGLAGGPETQYF. CDR3 in DNA: TGTGCCAGCAGTTACACGTTAGGATTAGCGGGAGGGCCGGAGACCCAGTACTTC.

The chain is built from TRBV20-1 and TRBJ1-5; D gene uncertain. Per the germline V gene, CDR1 is DFQATT and CDR2 is SNEGSKA (reference sequence). Trimming stripped 1 base from V and 3 bases from J, with 13 bases between. The CDR3 is 15 residues long. The CDR3 region has the DNA TGCAGTGCTAGAGGGCCCGGCGGCCCCAATCAGCCCCAGCATTTT. It codes for CSARGPGGPNQPQHF.

This clonotype was picked up one time. The gene calls are TRBV3-1 and TRBJ1-2; the D is unclear. Germline V gene lookup returns CDR1 LGHDT and CDR2 YNNKEL (reference sequence). This CDR3 is built from 14 residues. Deletions cut 5 bases from V and 3 bases from J, with 13 bases between. This CDR3 reads CASSGAGYYYGYTF. CDR3 coding DNA: TGTGCCAGCAGCGGAGCTGGTTATTACTATGGCTACACCTTC.

V is TRBV11-2 and J is TRBJ1-1, with 7 nucleotides matching TRBD1. CDR3 length: 14 amino acids. Trimming took 3 bases from V and 4 from J; bases not matched to a gene: 5. Per the germline V gene, CDR1 is SGHAT and CDR2 is FQNNGV. In DNA form, the CDR3 reads TGTGCCAGCAGCTTGATCAGGGGGTCCACTGAAGCTTTCTTT. As protein: CASSLIRGSTEAFF.

The chain links TRBV12-3 or TRBV12-4 to TRBJ1-2, with TRBD1 matching 7 bases. CDR3 size: 15 residues. V gave up 6 bases and J gave up 3 bases; unmatched junction bases: 10. CDR3 in DNA: TGTGCCAGCAGCACCACCCGGACAGGTGACTATGGCTACACCTTC. It encodes CASSTTRTGDYGYTF.